This passage covers 26 T cell receptor beta chains from one sample sequenced in a study of STAT5B mutations in CD4+ large granular lymphocyte leukemia. Profiled with immunoSEQ multiplex PCR; TCRdb holds only in-frame clones, not every one. Of about 30,000 clones listed, about 77% are singletons. Sequencing was performed on CD4+ T cells from blood buffy coats. The receptors were sampled from a human donor in good health.

This clone was detected once. This chain joins TRBV7-8 and TRBJ2-7, with 7 nucleotides matching TRBD1. The V gene's germline CDR1 is SGHVS and CDR2 FQNEAQ. V dropped 1 base and J dropped 10; count of bases not matched to a gene: 7. The length of the CDR3 is 13 residues. The CDR3 sequence: CASSLVRQGQQYF. For the CDR3, the DNA is TGTGCCAGCAGCTTAGTGAGACAGGGACAACAGTACTTC.

The chain combines TRBV5-1 with TRBJ2-5; a possible D gene is TRBD2 (6 bases). The V and J ends lost 4 bases and 2 bases respectively, with 12 bases between them. Germline-derived CDR1 and CDR2 are SGHRS and YFSETQ. The CDR3 runs to 14 residues. The CDR3 spells CASSPGTSQETQYF. For the CDR3, the DNA is TGCGCCAGCAGCCCTGGGACTTCTCAAGAGACCCAGTACTTC.

V gene TRBV6-5 combines with J gene TRBJ2-7; D is tentatively TRBD1 or TRBD2 (5 bases each). V gave up 5 bases and J gave up 2 bases, with 13 bases separating them. CDR3 length: 14 residues. Looked up from germline, CDR1 is MNHEY and CDR2 is SVGAGI. The CDR3 sequence: CASSVGTATYEQYF. The CDR3 nucleotides read TGTGCCAGCAGTGTAGGGACCGCCACCTACGAGCAGTACTTC.

The J gene is TRBJ2-1, the V gene TRBV10-1; D call uncertain. Trimming left V 4 bases short and J 9 bases short, with 13 bases between. The CDR3 extends over 13 amino acids. Germline V gene data show CDR1 as WNHNN and CDR2 as SYGVQD (reference sequence). The CDR3 nucleotides are TGCGCCAGCAGTGTCGATAGAATTAGTGAGCAGTTCTTC. This gives the protein CASSVDRISEQFF.

This clone was seen once. V usage is TRBV23-1 and J usage is TRBJ1-4; D is perhaps TRBD1 (6 bases). TRBV23-1 is recorded as an ORF, its role being uncertain. Deletions cut 2 bases from V and 2 bases from J, with 24 bases between. The CDR3 contains 20 residues. This chain's CDR3 is CASSQTAGGRQGGTNEKLFF. The CDR3 bases are TGCGCCAGCAGTCAAACCGCCGGGGGCCGTCAAGGGGGGACTAATGAAAAACTGTTTTTT.

This rearrangement joins TRBV7-2 to TRBJ1-3, with a tentative D call TRBD1 (5 bases). Trimming took 2 bases from V and 8 from J, leaving 16 bases between them. The CDR3 contains 15 residues. The germline V gene encodes CDR1 SGHTA and CDR2 FQGNSA. In DNA, the CDR3 is TGTGCCAGCAGCTTACGGGTCAGGGCCAGGGACACCATATATTTT. It encodes CASSLRVRARDTIYF.

The CDR3 nucleotides read TGCGCCAGCAGCCAAGAGGACCTCTCCTACGAGCAGTACTTC. Encoded protein: CASSQEDLSYEQYF. The chain couples TRBV4-3 to TRBJ2-7; D gene uncertain. This CDR3 comprises 14 residues. Germline values: CDR1 LGHNA, CDR2 YSLEER. V dropped 0 bases and J dropped 0 bases, with 6 bases sitting between them.

The rearrangement uses TRBV30 and TRBJ2-1; TRBD2 might be the D (6 bases). Germline V lookup: CDR1 GTSNPN, CDR2 SVGIG (reference sequence). Deletions cut 2 bases from V and 14 bases from J, with 13 bases between. The CDR3 consists of 11 residues. CDR3 in DNA: TGTGCCTGGAGTACCGGGAGTTGGGAGTTCTTC. It codes for CAWSTGSWEFF.

This sequence joins TRBV6-1 and TRBJ2-5; D gene unclear. The DNA end is more similar to TRBJ2-7, so the J call may be wrong. Germline CDR1 reads MNHNS; CDR2 reads SASEGT. The CDR3 runs to 14 residues. CDR3 DNA sequence: TGTGCCAGCAGTGGATGGCAGCACTCCTACGAGCAGTACTTC. Residues: CASSGWQHSYEQYF.

The chain combines TRBV7-3 with TRBJ2-7; no definite D call. The germline V and J ends were trimmed by 0 bases and 4 bases, with 7 bases remaining between them. There are 13 residues in the CDR3. Germline lookup yields CDR1 SGHTA and CDR2 FQGTGA. The CDR3 is CASSLTVGYEQYF. The CDR3 DNA sequence: TGTGCCAGCAGCTTAACGGTGGGGTACGAGCAGTACTTC.

The genes are TRBV29-1 and TRBJ2-5; D perhaps matches TRBD1 (6 bases). Germline CDR1 is SQVTM and CDR2 is ANQGSEA. The CDR3 has 13 residues. CDR3 amino acids: CSARLTGGGTQYF. The DNA for the CDR3 is TGCAGTGCCCGTCTGACAGGCGGTGGGACCCAGTACTTC.

The table lists this clone with a count of one. This chain connects TRBV25-1 to TRBJ2-1, with D possibly being TRBD2 (6 bases). The CDR3 has 14 amino acids. V was pared by 6 bases and J by 0 bases, with 9 bases between. The germline V gene has CDR1 MGHDK and CDR2 SYGVNS. The CDR3 nucleotides are TGTGCCAGCAGAGCGGGTAGCTCCTACAATGAGCAGTTCTTC. It translates to CASRAGSSYNEQFF.

The rearrangement links TRBV5-1 to TRBJ2-5; 12 bases are shared with TRBD2. The germline V gene encodes CDR1 SGHRS and CDR2 YFSETQ. The V and J ends lost 4 bases and 2 bases, in that order; junction bases with no gene match: 6. This CDR3 contains 16 residues. The CDR3 region has the DNA TGCGCCAGCAGCCCGAGACTAGCGGGAGCACAAGAGACCCAGTACTTC. Translating gives CASSPRLAGAQETQYF.

This clone was picked up one time. One end of the junction does not line up with germline, which may come from a read error. The CDR3 region has the DNA TGTGCCCGGAGTCGGGGGATAAATCAGCCCCAGCATTTT. It encodes CARSRGINQPQHF. The rearrangement uses TRBV30 and TRBJ1-5; possibly TRBD1 for D (5 bases). Germline V gene data show CDR1 as GTSNPN and CDR2 as SVGIG (reference sequence). CDR3 length: 13 amino acids.

The chain has TRBV4-2 and TRBJ2-2; 10 bases are shared with TRBD2. CDR3 length: 19 residues. Germline CDR1 is LGHNA and CDR2 is YNFKEQ. The V gene end was trimmed by 1 base and the J gene end by 1 base; junction bases not matched to a gene: 9. As DNA, the CDR3 is TGTGCCAGCAGCCAAGGGGAAGCTAGCGGGAGCCTGAACACCGGGGAGCTGTTTTTT. This codes for CASSQGEASGSLNTGELFF.

V gene TRBV28 combines with J gene TRBJ1-2; 9 bases align to TRBD1. J gave up 7 bases and V 5 bases, and 11 bases lay outside the gene matches. Looked up from germline, CDR1 is MDHEN and CDR2 is SYDVKM. The CDR3 runs 15 residues. CDR3 nucleotide sequence: TGTGCCAGCAGTACTCCCGGGACAGGGTTCCGTGGCTACACCTTC. This gives the protein CASSTPGTGFRGYTF.

The rearrangement uses TRBV5-6 and TRBJ1-1; tentative D call: TRBD1 (6 bases). This CDR3 spans 13 amino acids. Trimming stripped 0 bases from V and 9 bases from J, with 12 bases between. From germline, CDR1 is SGHDT and CDR2 YYEEEE. The CDR3 nucleotides are TGTGCCAGCAGCTTGGGACAGGAAGCTAAAGCTTTCTTT. Translation gives CASSLGQEAKAFF.

Only a few counts were recorded for this clone. The rearrangement joins TRBV29-1 to TRBJ2-2, with TRBD1 identical over 7 bases. Trimming removed 4 bases from V and 1 base from J; junction bases left unmatched: 3. Germline lookup yields CDR1 SQVTM and CDR2 ANQGSEA. The CDR3 totals 14 residues. The CDR3 region has the DNA TGCAGCGTTGCAGGGACAGTGAACACCGGGGAGCTGTTTTTT. It encodes CSVAGTVNTGELFF.

The chain carries TRBV5-4 and TRBJ1-1, with no clear D. The V gene lost 0 bases and the J gene lost 6 bases, with 12 bases spanning the gap. The germline CDR1 and CDR2 sequences are SGHNT and YYREEE (reference sequence). The CDR3 sequence is 14 residues long. This chain's CDR3 is CASSLAGPGAEAFF. CDR3 nucleotide sequence: TGTGCCAGCAGCTTGGCCGGGCCGGGCGCTGAAGCTTTCTTT.

The chain links TRBV27 to TRBJ1-3; no reliable D call. Trimming pared 5 bases from V and 0 bases from J, leaving 14 bases between. CDR3 length: 16 amino acids. Germline assignment: CDR1 MNHEY and CDR2 SMNVEV (reference sequence). The CDR3 DNA reads TGTGCCAGCAGTCCTTTGTCACTGACCTCTGGAAACACCATATATTTT. Amino acid sequence: CASSPLSLTSGNTIYF.

The chain has TRBV7-2 and TRBJ2-5; maybe TRBD2 (7 bases). With 4 bases removed from V and 1 base from J, the gap between germline ends came to 10 bases. Germline loops: CDR1 SGHTA, CDR2 FQGNSA. The CDR3 extends over 14 amino acids. CDR3 bases: TGTGCCAGCAGCTGGGGGGGGGCCCAAGAGACCCAGTACTTC. Translated, it gives CASSWGGAQETQYF.

The chain combines TRBV4-3 with TRBJ2-1; D tentatively reads TRBD1 or TRBD2 (5 bases each). Trimming stripped 4 bases from V and 5 bases from J, with 12 bases between. The germline V gene has CDR1 LGHNA and CDR2 YSLEER. This CDR3 is built from 14 residues. In DNA, the CDR3 is TGCGCCAGCAGCCCCGGGGCCCCCCACAATGAGCAGTTCTTC. Translation: CASSPGAPHNEQFF.

The CDR3 sequence is CASSLGTGGAGEELFF. CDR3 coding DNA: TGCGCCAGCAGCTTGGGGACAGGGGGCGCTGGGGAAGAACTGTTTTTT. This chain joins TRBV5-1 and TRBJ1-4; 11 bases map to TRBD1. The V gene's germline CDR1 is SGHRS and CDR2 YFSETQ. Germline trimming cut 0 bases from V and 12 bases from J; bases unmatched to any gene: 10. This CDR3 spans 16 amino acids.

The chain employs TRBV7-2 and TRBJ2-7; a possible D gene is TRBD2 (6 bases). The germline CDR1 and CDR2 sequences are SGHTA and FQGNSA. The CDR3 runs 13 residues. V lost 8 bases and J lost 1, with 12 bases in between. CDR3 sequence (DNA): TGTGCCAGCTCCTGGGAGGTATCCTACGAGCAGTACTTC. This codes for CASSWEVSYEQYF. The entire variable domain, with the rest obtained from reference TRBV7-2 and TRBJ2-7, is as follows: GAGVSQSPSNKVTEKGKDVELRCDPISGHTALYWYRQSLGQGLEFLIYFQGNSAPDKSGLPSDRFSAERTGGSVSTLTIQRTQQEDSAVYLCASSWEVSYEQYFGPGTRLTVT.

The chain has TRBV30 and TRBJ2-1, with a weak D call TRBD1 (5 bases). Germline values: CDR1 GTSNPN, CDR2 SVGIG (reference sequence). V lost 3 bases, J lost 13 bases, and 19 bases lay in between. CDR3 length: 13 amino acids. The CDR3 DNA reads as TGTGCCTGGAGCCACGGTACAGGAAAGATTCAGTTCTTC. It yields the protein CAWSHGTGKIQFF.

In its sample, this clone was seen a few times. The V gene is TRBV11-2, the J gene TRBJ1-1, with TRBD1 identical over 8 bases. CDR1 and CDR2 from the germline V gene are SGHAT and FQNNGV. V shed 3 bases, J shed 8 bases, and the junction held 8 bases outside the gene matches. The CDR3 has 14 amino acids. This CDR3 is CASSLGQASGEAFF. The CDR3 nucleotides are TGTGCCAGCAGCTTGGGACAGGCTTCGGGGGAAGCTTTCTTT.